Ten or more counts support the clone carrying this T cell receptor (beta chain). Its antigen is as yet unknown. Produced via immunoSEQ multiplex PCR; TCRdb's table is partial and in-frame only. The counts give over 35,000 clones, none of them seen only once; 2% to 2.5% is held by the top ten. This sample is drawn from a study of T cells after posttransplantation cyclophosphamide. General observations from the study: Later post-transplant blood repertoires were often dominated by donor CD8+ memory clones.

This CDR3 contains 15 residues. Trimming stripped 0 bases from V and 9 bases from J, with 15 bases between. Germline V gives CDR1 LGHNA, CDR2 YNFKEQ. The source material was PBMCs. This clonotype was obtained from a middle-aged man in good health, CMV-negative, and a related stem cell transplant donor. The chain recombines TRBV4-2 with TRBJ2-1; TRBD2 is a possible D gene (6 bases). The CDR3 spells CASSQDREEYAEQFF. CDR3 nucleotides: TGTGCCAGCAGCCAAGATAGGGAGGAGTACGCTGAGCAGTTCTTC.